This T cell receptor beta chain was identified during a study of beta chain features in type 1 diabetes listed by TCRdb under 2018. Describing the broader study: No differences in mean age, gender distribution, total cell number or subset yield were found between patients and healthy donors. In the study, TCRB repertoires of sorted circulating CD4+ T cell subsets from recently diagnosed type 1 diabetes patients were compared with those of matched healthy donors. A total of about 110 million sorted cells were examined across all samples, and the number of cells per subset was strongly correlated with RNA yield. Regulatory and stem cell-like memory subsets were obtained from only 8 patients and roughly eight healthy donors, while naive and central memory subsets were obtained from all 30 or so donors. Study-level results and caveats: Because small numbers of individuals were included in the HLA sub-analyses, any influence of HLA type on TCRB rearrangement was left unresolved. Shorter templates might have been favored by PCR, but patient and control samples were amplified and corrected together, so both groups would have been affected equally by any skew. At VDJ recombination sites, patients with type 1 diabetes made fewer insertions and deleted more nucleotides, a pattern implying thymic rearrangement abnormalities. Type 1 diabetes patients showed a moderate but significant shortening of TCRB CDR3 length in all four CD4+ subsets. Naive, central memory and regulatory TCRB repertoires appeared to be more alike among patients than among healthy donors. Because cDNA was sequenced instead of genomic DNA, activated cells with high expression could be over-represented, although the groups did not differ in activation or CD3 levels.

Note on this clone: The clone's antigen remains unknown. No quality values exist for individual bases; no much larger clone is one base distant.

The entire isolated RNA was reverse transcribed using the High Capacity cDNA Reverse Transcription Kit, and thus expressed TCRB transcripts were sequenced. Stem cell-like memory T cell samples underwent survey-depth immunoSEQ sequencing, averaging approximately 920,000 total reads per sample. Sorted cells were lysed in RLT buffer and RNA was extracted with DNase-treated RNeasy Micro or Mini kits, depending on cell number. Each cell subset was processed separately to prevent cross-contamination, with patient and healthy donor samples processed together. Using the immunoSEQ multiplex PCR, TCRB sequences were amplified from cDNA into 87-bp fragments spanning the CDR3 region. The amplicons were sequenced using the Illumina HiSeq platform. As for the authors' bioinformatics: Synthetic template baselines were used to correct PCR bias computationally, reads within Hamming distance 2 were collapsed together, and singletons that could not be merged were discarded. Reads were aligned against IMGT so that V, D and J genes, CDR3 length and insertions or deletions at six rearrangement sites could be assigned. Clonotype counts were normalized to sorted cell number within each subset before computing true diversity and Gini coefficients with the tcR R package. The overlap coefficient, calculated on TCRB nucleotide sequences, was used to quantify repertoire sharing. TCRdb limited this immuneACCESS table to in-frame rearrangements with V and J called. A share of clones is missing; checked studies link under half to unresolved V genes, and the rest is unexplained. V and J calls and clone size are copied from that table; D and trimming were computed from the DNA. This sample is represented by about 15,000 clones; roughly three quarters of them were singletons. The ten largest make up around 0.3% of the sample.

The germline V gene sets CDR1 to MDHEN and CDR2 to SYDVKM. CDR3 length: 11 amino acids, cysteine to phenylalanine. The sequence is cut down to CDR3 DNA, 33 bases in frame from base 1. V loses 3 bases of germline sequence and J loses 4 bases, and the interval between the two ends is 3 bases. Each donor gave one peripheral blood draw, roughly 120 mL on average, collected into heparinised tubes. A BD FACSAria II and a panel including CD45RO, CCR7, CD25, CD127, CD95 and CD27 were used to sort naive, central memory, regulatory and stem cell-like memory CD4+ T cells. Every sorted population had a purity above 95%. PBMCs were isolated right away by Lymphoprep density gradient centrifugation and were stained directly, without culture. So that batch effects would be minimized, each experiment stained and sorted samples in pairs, pairing one healthy donor with one patient.

The source material was stem cell memory CD4+ T cells from blood. What this sample's cell subset or site label stands for: stem cell-like memory CD4+ T cells. The TCR originated in a woman aged 18-30 years with type 1 diabetes. The rearrangement combines TRBV28 with TRBJ2-5; the D gene lacks a confident call. The sequenced DNA is TGTGCCAGCAGTTTCGGAGAGACCCAGTACTTC. Protein translation: CASSFGETQYF.